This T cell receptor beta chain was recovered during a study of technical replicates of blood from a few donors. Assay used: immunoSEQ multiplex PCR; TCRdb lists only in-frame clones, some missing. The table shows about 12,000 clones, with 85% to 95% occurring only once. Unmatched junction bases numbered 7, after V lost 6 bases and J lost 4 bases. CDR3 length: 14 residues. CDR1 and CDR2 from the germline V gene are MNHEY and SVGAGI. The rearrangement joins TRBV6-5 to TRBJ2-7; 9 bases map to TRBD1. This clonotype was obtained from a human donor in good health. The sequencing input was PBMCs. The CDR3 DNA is TGTGCCAGCAGCCGGGACAGGGACAGGTACGAGCAGTACTTC. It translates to CASSRDRDRYEQYF.